These 15 T cell receptor beta chains share one sample of origin, sequenced in a study of OX40 agonist ivuxolimab in advanced cancers. Sequenced by immunoSEQ multiplex PCR; TCRdb stores in-frame clones only, minus some. The sample has tens of thousands of clones, roughly 80% seen once. This material consisted of CD4+ or CD8+ T cells sorted from blood, taken in a trial of the OX40 agonist ivuxolimab. Every receptor here comes from an adult with an advanced solid tumor such as melanoma, head and neck, liver or kidney cancer.

This sequence joins TRBV11-2 and TRBJ2-7; TRBD1 might be the D (5 bases). Germline CDR1 SGHAT, CDR2 FQNNGV. Deletions cut 8 bases from V and 2 bases from J, with 16 bases between. This CDR3 has 14 amino acids. DNA for the CDR3: TGTGCCAGCGGTGCCAACAGGTTTACCTACGAGCAGTACTTC. Translation gives CASGANRFTYEQYF.

The chain recombines TRBV7-5 with TRBJ1-5; no check of the table's D call, TRBD1, against the DNA was made. TRBV7-5 is termed a pseudogene. The CDR3 spans 19 residues. CDR3 region: CAGSPGCGQGPYSNQPQHF. The CDR3 bases are TGTGCCGGAAGCCCGGGGTGTGGACAGGGCCCTTATAGCAATCAGCCCCAGCATTTT.

A few counts support this clone. The rearrangement joins TRBV27 to TRBJ1-2, with 8 bases identical to TRBD1. V lost 10 bases, J lost 4 bases, and 14 bases stayed unmatched. The CDR3 sequence is 15 residues long. Germline CDR1 MNHEY, CDR2 SMNVEV (reference sequence). This CDR3 is CATLSGGQGAYGYTF. The DNA of the CDR3 is TGTGCCACCCTCTCCGGGGGGCAGGGGGCCTATGGCTACACCTTC.

The chain employs TRBV6-1 and TRBJ1-1, with D perhaps matching TRBD1 (6 bases). Trimming removed 8 bases from V and 1 base from J, with 11 bases in between. The CDR3 runs to 13 residues. Germline CDR1 is MNHNS and CDR2 is SASEGT. The chain's CDR3 is CASPKDRNTEAFF. CDR3 nucleotides: TGTGCCAGCCCCAAGGACAGGAACACTGAAGCTTTCTTT.

The chain carries TRBV15 and TRBJ2-1, with 7 bases that match TRBD2. The germline gives CDR1 LNHNV, CDR2 YYDKDF (reference sequence). The CDR3 spans 15 residues. V was clipped by 3 bases and J by 7 bases; unmatched bases: 9. This chain's CDR3 is CATSSGLGVENEQFF. The CDR3 DNA reads as TGTGCCACCAGCAGTGGACTAGGGGTGGAGAATGAGCAGTTCTTC.

The V and J genes are TRBV29-1 and TRBJ2-7; D is undetermined. Germline V gene lookup returns CDR1 SQVTM and CDR2 ANQGSEA. The CDR3 extends over 12 amino acids. Trimming pared 4 bases from V and 5 bases from J, leaving 12 bases between. Here the CDR3 DNA reads TGCAGCGTTGTAAGGTCCGGGCACGAGCAGTACTTC. Amino acids: CSVVRSGHEQYF.

This chain uses TRBV2 with TRBJ2-3; possible D gene TRBD2, 6 bases. Germline V gene lookup returns CDR1 SNHLY and CDR2 FYNNEI. The CDR3 consists of 13 residues. Trimming shortened V by 6 bases and J by 1 base, and 8 bases separated the two germline ends. CDR3 loop: CASRRGRTDTQYF. The CDR3 region has the DNA TGTGCCAGCAGGCGGGGTCGCACAGATACGCAGTATTTT.

Here the CDR3 reads CASSVVGTGGVRTGELFF. The CDR3 bases are TGTGCCAGCAGCGTAGTGGGGACAGGGGGCGTTCGGACCGGGGAGCTGTTTTTT. The chain has TRBV9 and TRBJ2-2; 12 bases align to TRBD1. The V and J ends lost 0 bases and 5 bases, in that order; junction bases with no gene match: 8. This CDR3 contains 18 residues. Germline lookup yields CDR1 SGDLS and CDR2 YYNGEE. The whole variable domain, filled in from reference TRBV9 and TRBJ2-2, reads DSGVTQTPKHLITATGQRVTLRCSPRSGDLSVYWYQQSLDQGLQFLIQYYNGEERAKGNILERFSAQQFPDLHSELNLSSLELGDSALYFCASSVVGTGGVRTGELFFGEGSRLTVL.

This chain uses TRBV18 with TRBJ1-1, with 9 bases that match TRBD1. The CDR3 length is 15 residues. Trimming cost V 2 bases and J 1 base; bases outside gene matches: 2. CDR1 is KGHSH and CDR2 is LQKENI in the germline V gene. In DNA, the CDR3 is TGTGCCAGCTCACCAGGGACAGGGTGGAACACTGAAGCTTTCTTT. Its protein is CASSPGTGWNTEAFF.

This chain joins TRBV7-2 and TRBJ2-5; 8 nucleotides match TRBD2. Germline loops: CDR1 SGHTA, CDR2 FQGNSA. V trimming: 6 bases; J trimming: 4 bases; junction bases outside the gene matches: 10. The CDR3 contains 15 residues. CDR3 sequence: CASRPPGGWGETQYF. CDR3 bases: TGTGCCAGCAGACCCCCGGGAGGGTGGGGAGAGACCCAGTACTTC. Full variable domain (outside the CDR3, taken from reference TRBV7-2 and TRBJ2-5): GAGVSQSPSNKVTEKGKDVELRCDPISGHTALYWYRQSLGQGLEFLIYFQGNSAPDKSGLPSDRFSAERTGGSVSTLTIQRTQQEDSAVYLCASRPPGGWGETQYFGPGTRLLVL.

This chain connects TRBV6-1 to TRBJ2-1; D is uncertain. CDR1 and CDR2 from the germline V gene are MNHNS and SASEGT. V was pared by 11 bases and J by 12 bases, with 20 bases between. This CDR3 contains 12 residues. The CDR3 nucleotides read TGTGCCGAACCCCGGACGGACCGGTGGCAGTTCTTC. Encoded protein: CAEPRTDRWQFF.

This chain connects TRBV11-2 to TRBJ2-1; the match to TRBD2 covers 9 bases. Germline V CDR1 and CDR2: SGHAT, FQNNGV. CDR3 length equals 14 residues. Losses at the gene ends were 5 bases for V and 10 bases for J; bases not matched to a gene: 9. The CDR3 here is CASSLAGGREEQFF. The DNA for the CDR3 is TGTGCCAGCAGCCTGGCGGGGGGGCGGGAAGAGCAGTTCTTC.

This clone occurred once. The chain has TRBV19 and TRBJ2-5, with 10 bases aligning to TRBD2. The germline gives CDR1 LNHDA, CDR2 SQIVND (reference sequence). CDR3 length: 15 amino acids. After removal of 7 bases from V and 2 bases from J, the junction contained 7 bases not matched to a gene. The CDR3 DNA follows: TGTGCCAGTAACGCCGGGACTAGCGCTCAAGAGACCCAGTACTTC. It codes for CASNAGTSAQETQYF.

This clone was counted once. The chain uses TRBV10-2 and TRBJ1-1; maybe TRBD1 (6 bases). The V and J ends lost 3 bases and 5 bases respectively, with 19 bases between them. CDR3 size: 16 residues. Germline CDR1 is WSHSY and CDR2 is SAAADI. As DNA, the CDR3 is TGCGCCAGCAGTGACCGGGTGGGGGGGGCATGGACTGAAGCTTTCTTT. Its protein is CASSDRVGGAWTEAFF.

This clone has a handful of counts. V usage is TRBV6-5 and J usage is TRBJ2-7; 9 bases are a match to TRBD1. The V and J ends lost 0 bases and 7 bases, in that order; junction bases with no gene match: 7. Germline V lookup: CDR1 MNHEY, CDR2 SVGAGI. This CDR3 region has 15 residues. DNA of the CDR3: TGTGCCAGCAGTTACTCGAACAGGGGGCATTGGGAGCAGTACTTC. It translates to CASSYSNRGHWEQYF.